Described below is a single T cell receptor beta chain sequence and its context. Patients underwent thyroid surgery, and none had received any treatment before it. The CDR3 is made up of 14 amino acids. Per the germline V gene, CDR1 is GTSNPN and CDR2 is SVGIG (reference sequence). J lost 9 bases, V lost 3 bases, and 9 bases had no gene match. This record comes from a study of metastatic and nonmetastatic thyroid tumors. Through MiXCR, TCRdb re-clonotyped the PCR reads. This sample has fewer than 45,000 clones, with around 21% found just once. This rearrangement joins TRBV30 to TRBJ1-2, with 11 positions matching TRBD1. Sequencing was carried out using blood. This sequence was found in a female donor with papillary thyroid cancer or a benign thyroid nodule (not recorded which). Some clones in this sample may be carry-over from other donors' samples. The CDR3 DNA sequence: TGTGCCTGGAGATTACCGGGACAGGGGGGACGCTACACCTTC. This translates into CAWRLPGQGGRYTF.